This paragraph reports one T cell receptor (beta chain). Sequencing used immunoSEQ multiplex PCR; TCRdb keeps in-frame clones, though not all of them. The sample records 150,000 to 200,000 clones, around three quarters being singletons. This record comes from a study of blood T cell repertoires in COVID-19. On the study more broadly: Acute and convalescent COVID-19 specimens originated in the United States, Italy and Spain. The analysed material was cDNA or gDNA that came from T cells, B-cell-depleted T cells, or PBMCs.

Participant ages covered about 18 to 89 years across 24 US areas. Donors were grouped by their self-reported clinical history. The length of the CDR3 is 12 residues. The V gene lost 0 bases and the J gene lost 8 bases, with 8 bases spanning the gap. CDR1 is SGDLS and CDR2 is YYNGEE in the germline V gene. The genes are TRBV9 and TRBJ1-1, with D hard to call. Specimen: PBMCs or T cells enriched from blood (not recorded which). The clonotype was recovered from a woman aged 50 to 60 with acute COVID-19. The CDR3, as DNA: TGTGCCAGCAGCGTAGGAGGGCCCGAAGCTTTCTTT. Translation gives CASSVGGPEAFF.